These 16 T cell receptor beta chains came from one sample sequenced in a study of OX40 agonist ivuxolimab in advanced cancers. Some clones are missing from TCRdb's copy, which holds only in-frame ones; the method was immunoSEQ multiplex PCR. The sample comprises over 30,000 clones, roughly 87% of which are singletons, and approximately 40% rests with the top ten. Material: CD4+ or CD8+ T cells sorted from blood, obtained in a trial of the OX40 agonist ivuxolimab. Source of these receptors: an adult with an advanced solid tumor such as melanoma, head and neck, liver or kidney cancer.

This chain links TRBV21-1 with TRBJ1-1. TRBV21-1 represents a pseudogene. This CDR3 has 13 residues. CDR3 amino acids: CASSKAPRSEAFF. The CDR3 DNA sequence: TGTGCCAGCAGCAAAGCCCCCCGGTCTGAAGCTTTCTTT.

V is TRBV4-1 and J is TRBJ1-1; the D gene is possibly TRBD1 (5 bases). From germline, CDR1 is MGHRA and CDR2 YSYEKL. There are 15 residues in the CDR3. V was cut by 2 bases and J by 3 bases, with 13 bases left in between. In DNA form, the CDR3 reads TGCGCCAGCAGCCAAACCCCCGGGGCGGACACTGAAGCTTTCTTT. Its translation: CASSQTPGADTEAFF.

This chain connects TRBV2 to TRBJ2-5, with 8 bases lining up with TRBD1. The J call may be mistaken, given a closer DNA end match to TRBJ2-7. This CDR3 comprises 15 residues. Germline CDR1 SNHLY, CDR2 FYNNEI. The CDR3 DNA sequence: TGTGCCAGCAGTGACCCGGGACAGGCCTCCTACGAGCAGTACTTC. As protein: CASSDPGQASYEQYF.

The gene calls are TRBV4-1 and TRBJ2-7; 8 nucleotides agree with TRBD1. The CDR3 is 16 amino acids. Germline CDR1 is MGHRA and CDR2 is YSYEKL. The junction had 11 bases not matched to a gene; V was cut back by 3 bases and J by 4 bases. CDR3 sequence reads: CASSHYGTGGSYEQYF. The CDR3 DNA follows: TGCGCCAGCAGCCACTACGGGACAGGAGGTTCTTACGAGCAGTACTTC.

The chain carries TRBV18 and TRBJ1-1; TRBD1 might be the D (6 bases). This CDR3 region has 14 residues. The germline V and J ends were trimmed by 8 bases and 1 base, with 14 bases remaining between them. The germline CDR1 and CDR2 sequences are KGHSH and LQKENI. This CDR3 is CASPIQGSNTEAFF. The CDR3 region has the DNA TGTGCCAGCCCGATACAGGGATCGAACACTGAAGCTTTCTTT.

This rearrangement joins TRBV27 to TRBJ2-1; possibly TRBD2 for D (6 bases). The CDR3 is 12 amino acids. Germline CDR1 and CDR2: MNHEY and SMNVEV (reference sequence). Trimming took 4 bases from V and 7 from J, leaving 8 bases between them. The CDR3 sequence: CASSWGLNEQFF. CDR3 bases: TGTGCCAGCAGTTGGGGACTGAATGAGCAGTTCTTC.

This clone was seen only a few times. The chain has TRBV5-6 and TRBJ1-5, with D perhaps TRBD1 (5 bases). V was cut by 4 bases and J by 0 bases, with 20 bases left in between. The CDR3 loop spans 18 amino acids. Looked up from germline, CDR1 is SGHDT and CDR2 is YYEEEE. Written as DNA, the CDR3 is TGTGCCAGCAGCACCGGGTATACAGGCGGTAATAGCAATCAGCCCCAGCATTTT. Encoded protein: CASSTGYTGGNSNQPQHF.

The chain combines TRBV29-1 with TRBJ2-7; D unresolved. With 6 bases removed from V and 6 bases from J, the gap between germline ends came to 9 bases. CDR1 is SQVTM and CDR2 is ANQGSEA in the germline V gene. The length of the CDR3 is 10 residues. The CDR3 DNA reads TGCAGCGTCCTTCTAGGCGAGCAGTACTTC. This codes for CSVLLGEQYF.

J is TRBJ2-5 and V is TRBV19; 11 bases are shared with TRBD2. The tail of the sequence fits TRBJ2-7 better, so the J call may be wrong. Germline CDR1 reads LNHDA; CDR2 reads SQIVND (reference sequence). CDR3 length: 14 residues. CDR3 coding DNA: TGTGCCAGTAAAATAGCGGGAGGGCCCTACGAGCAGTACTTC. Protein sequence: CASKIAGGPYEQYF.

This chain uses TRBV15 with TRBJ2-1, with D unclear. Germline V gives CDR1 LNHNV, CDR2 YYDKDF (reference sequence). Trimming removed 2 bases from V and 7 bases from J, with 9 bases in between. The CDR3 runs to 13 residues. The CDR3 loop reads CATSRSPGNEQFF. The DNA of the CDR3 is TGTGCCACCAGCAGAAGCCCCGGAAATGAGCAGTTCTTC.

V and J are TRBV4-1 and TRBJ2-5; D is perhaps TRBD1 (6 bases). In germline, CDR1 is MGHRA, CDR2 YSYEKL. There are 14 residues in the CDR3. V was trimmed by 1 base and J by 2 bases, leaving 8 bases between them. The DNA for the CDR3 is TGCGCCAGCAGCCAAGGCAGGGGTCAAGAGACCCAGTACTTC. Protein sequence: CASSQGRGQETQYF.

This chain connects TRBV7-8 to TRBJ2-7, with a weak D call TRBD2 (7 bases). The CDR3 covers 17 residues. Trimming cost V 1 base and J 7 bases, with 23 bases left between them. CDR1 is SGHVS, CDR2 FQNEAQ, per germline. In DNA, the CDR3 is TGTGCCAGCAGCTTAGGGGGAGGGGGACACGTAAACGAAGAGCAGTACTTC. Protein sequence: CASSLGGGGHVNEEQYF.

CDR3 in amino acids: CASSGSADRYGYTF. CDR3 DNA sequence: TGTGCCAGCAGTGGGTCGGCGGACAGGTATGGCTACACCTTC. This sequence joins TRBV6-1 and TRBJ1-2, with 7 bases fitting TRBD1. Germline V gene lookup returns CDR1 MNHNS and CDR2 SASEGT. The CDR3 spans 14 residues. Trimming removed 4 bases from V and 5 bases from J; junction bases left unmatched: 7.

This clone was seen once. The chain is built from TRBV28 and TRBJ2-7; TRBD2 is a possible D gene (6 bases). With 6 bases removed from V and 4 bases from J, the gap between germline ends came to 13 bases. The CDR3 has 13 residues. CDR1 is MDHEN, CDR2 SYDVKM, per germline. The DNA of the CDR3 is TGTGCCAGCAGGGGGAGGACAAAGTACGAGCAGTACTTC. Protein: CASRGRTKYEQYF.

The chain couples TRBV5-8 to TRBJ2-7; D gene ambiguous. Germline V gene sequence: CDR1 SGHTS, CDR2 YDEGEE. V was cut by 0 bases and J by 3 bases, with 7 bases left in between. The CDR3 spans 13 residues. CDR3 loop: CASSLGISYEQYF. The CDR3 DNA follows: TGTGCCAGCAGCTTGGGAATCAGCTACGAGCAGTACTTC.

This clone is large in the sample. This chain connects TRBV4-1 to TRBJ1-2; D not resolved. The CDR3 extends over 14 amino acids. V lost 0 bases and J 0 bases, leaving 5 bases between the germline ends. CDR1 MGHRA and CDR2 YSYEKL come from the germline V gene. CDR3 region: CASSQDLTNYGYTF. In nucleotides, the CDR3 is TGCGCCAGCAGCCAAGACCTCACTAACTATGGCTACACCTTC.